The rows below give T cell receptor beta chains drawn from one sample of a study of human T cells and chemical hapten exposure. MiXCR, run by TCRdb on the RACE reads, gives a single entry per CDR3 protein. The table has about 84,000 distinct CDR3 sequences, about 9.4% seen once. The specimen was whole blood, collected in connection with sensitization to the hapten diphenylcyclopropenone (DPC). The receptors originated from a woman aged 25 to 39 with alopecia areata. Some clones in this sample may be carry-over from other donors' samples. Both conserved end residues are part of each CDR3. A D gene is named only where the DNA matches it firmly. Size tells how often a clone was seen, or its class if it is expanded.

size: few; D: TRBD1; J: TRBJ2-7; V: TRBV28; DNA: TGTGCCGGCCGGGACAGGGTTACCTACGAGCAGTACTTC; CDR3: CAGRDRVTYEQYF
size: few; D: NA; J: TRBJ2-5; V: TRBV11-2; DNA: TGTGCCAGCAGCTTTGTCTTGCAAGAGACCCAGTACTTC; CDR3: CASSFVLQETQYF
size: many; D: NA; J: TRBJ2-7; V: TRBV20-1; DNA: TGCAGTGCTGAAGAGGGGGAGGGGAAACCCTACGAGCAGTACTTC; CDR3: CSAEEGEGKPYEQYF
size: many; D: TRBD1; J: TRBJ2-1; V: TRBV6-1; DNA: TGTGCCAGCAGTGGAGACAGGGGGCCCCTCAATGAGCAGTTCTTC; CDR3: CASSGDRGPLNEQFF
size: many; D: NA; J: TRBJ1-2; V: TRBV12-3/TRBV12-4; DNA: TGTGCCAGCAGTTCGGGGGACGGTCTATTAGGCTACACCTTC; CDR3: CASSSGDGLLGYTF
size: many; D: TRBD1; J: TRBJ2-3; V: TRBV7-6; DNA: TGTGCCAGCAGCCTCCGGACAGGGGGCACAGATACGCAGTATTTT; CDR3: CASSLRTGGTDTQYF
size: many; D: NA; J: TRBJ2-7; V: TRBV5-1; DNA: TGCGCCAGCAGCGCGACCGGGACATGGGCTGACGAGCAGTACTTC; CDR3: CASSATGTWADEQYF
size: many; D: NA; J: TRBJ2-5; V: TRBV3-1; DNA: TGTGCCAGCAGTCCCCCTGGGGGTTACCAAGAGACCCAGTACTTC; CDR3: CASSPPGGYQETQYF
size: many; D: NA; J: TRBJ2-7; V: TRBV6-1; DNA: TGTGCCAGCAGTGAAACTCCGGGAACCTACGAGCAGTACTTC; CDR3: CASSETPGTYEQYF
size: many; D: TRBD2; J: TRBJ2-2; V: TRBV7-2; DNA: TGTGCCAGCAGCTCCATCCCCGGGACTAGCGGGGTTACCGGGGAGCTGTTTTTT; CDR3: CASSSIPGTSGVTGELFF
size: many; D: NA; J: TRBJ1-3; V: TRBV29-1; DNA: TGCAGCGTCGAAAATCGGCAACACTCTGGAAACACCATATATTTT; CDR3: CSVENRQHSGNTIYF